Sequencing of this T cell receptor (beta chain) was carried out in a study of blood T cell repertoires in COVID-19. Turning to the study itself: Spain, Italy and the United States supplied samples that represented acute and convalescent COVID-19. PBMCs, B-cell-depleted T cells, or T cells provided the cDNA or gDNA that made up the material.

Assay: immunoSEQ multiplex PCR; the TCRdb copy retains only in-frame clones and omits some. The sample gives roughly 200,000 clones, around 80% of which show up once; approximately 12% is in the top ten. In Seattle, patients joined the study during active infection and were tracked longitudinally. V lost 6 bases and J lost 15, with 21 bases in between. The length of the CDR3 is 13 residues. CDR1 is MDHEN and CDR2 is SYDVKM in the germline V gene. The chain couples TRBV28 to TRBJ2-1; tentative D call: TRBD2 (5 bases). The sequenced sample consisted of peripheral blood. The TCR comes from a woman aged 80 or older with COVID-19, enrolled during active disease. CDR3 residues: CASRPTGPGTPFF. CDR3 DNA: TGTGCCAGCAGACCAACCGGGCCGGGAACTCCGTTCTTC. The variable domain in full, completed from reference TRBV28 and TRBJ2-1, reads DVKVTQSSRYLVKRTGEKVFLECVQDMDHENMFWYRQDPGLGLRLIYFSYDVKMKEKGDIPEGYSVSREKKERFSLILESASTNQTSMYLCASRPTGPGTPFFGPGTRLTVL.